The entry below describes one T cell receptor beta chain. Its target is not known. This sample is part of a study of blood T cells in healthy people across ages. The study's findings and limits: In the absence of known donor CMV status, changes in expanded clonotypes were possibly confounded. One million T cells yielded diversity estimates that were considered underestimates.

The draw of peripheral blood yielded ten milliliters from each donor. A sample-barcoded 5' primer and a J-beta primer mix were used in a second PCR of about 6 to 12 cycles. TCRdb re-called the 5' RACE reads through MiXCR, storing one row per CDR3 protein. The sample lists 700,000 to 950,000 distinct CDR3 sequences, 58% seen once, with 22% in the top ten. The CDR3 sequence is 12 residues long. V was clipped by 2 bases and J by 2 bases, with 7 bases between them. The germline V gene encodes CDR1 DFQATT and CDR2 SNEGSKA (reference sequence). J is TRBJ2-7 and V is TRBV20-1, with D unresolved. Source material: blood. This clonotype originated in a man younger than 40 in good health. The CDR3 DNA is TGCAGTGCTAGACCGATTACCTACGAGCAGTACTTC. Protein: CSARPITYEQYF.